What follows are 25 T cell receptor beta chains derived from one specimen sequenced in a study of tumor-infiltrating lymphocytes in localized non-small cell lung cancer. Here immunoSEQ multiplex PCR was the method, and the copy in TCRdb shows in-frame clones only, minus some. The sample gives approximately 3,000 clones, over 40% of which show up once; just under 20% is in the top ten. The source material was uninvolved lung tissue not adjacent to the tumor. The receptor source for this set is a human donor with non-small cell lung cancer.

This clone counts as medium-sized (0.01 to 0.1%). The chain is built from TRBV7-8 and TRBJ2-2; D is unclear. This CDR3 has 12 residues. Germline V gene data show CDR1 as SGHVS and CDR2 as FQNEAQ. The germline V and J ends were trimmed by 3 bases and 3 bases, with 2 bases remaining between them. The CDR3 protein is CASSFDTGELFF. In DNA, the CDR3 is TGTGCCAGCAGCTTCGACACCGGGGAGCTGTTTTTT.

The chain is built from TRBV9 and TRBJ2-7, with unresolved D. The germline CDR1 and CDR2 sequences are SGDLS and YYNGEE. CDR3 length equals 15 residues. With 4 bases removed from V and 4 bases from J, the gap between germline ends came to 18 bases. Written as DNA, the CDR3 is TGTGCCAGCAGCCCCCAGATCCAATACCAATACGAGCAGTACTTC. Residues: CASSPQIQYQYEQYF.

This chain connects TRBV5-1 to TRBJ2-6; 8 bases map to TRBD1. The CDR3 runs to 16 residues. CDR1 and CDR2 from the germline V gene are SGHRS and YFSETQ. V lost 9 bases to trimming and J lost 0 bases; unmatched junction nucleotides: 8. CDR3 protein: CAIRTGSNSGANVLTF. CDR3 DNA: TGCGCCATCCGGACAGGGTCGAACTCTGGGGCCAACGTCCTGACTTTC.

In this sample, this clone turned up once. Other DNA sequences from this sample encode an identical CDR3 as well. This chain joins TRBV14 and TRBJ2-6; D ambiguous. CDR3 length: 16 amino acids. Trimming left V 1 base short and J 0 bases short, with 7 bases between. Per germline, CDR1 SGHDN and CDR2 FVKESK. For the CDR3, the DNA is TGTGCCAGCAGCCAAGGTGGTTACTCTGGGGCCAACGTCCTGACTTTC. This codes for CASSQGGYSGANVLTF.

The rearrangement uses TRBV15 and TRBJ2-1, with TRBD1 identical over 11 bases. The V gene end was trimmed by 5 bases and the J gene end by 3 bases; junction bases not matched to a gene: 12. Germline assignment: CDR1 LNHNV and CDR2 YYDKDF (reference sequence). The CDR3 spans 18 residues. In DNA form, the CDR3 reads TGTGCCACCAGCTCCGGGGTTCCGGGACAGGGGGACTACAATGAGCAGTTCTTC. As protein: CATSSGVPGQGDYNEQFF.

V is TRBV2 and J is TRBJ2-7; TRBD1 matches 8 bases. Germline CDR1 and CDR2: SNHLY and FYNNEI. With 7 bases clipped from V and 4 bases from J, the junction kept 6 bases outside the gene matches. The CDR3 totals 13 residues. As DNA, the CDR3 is TGTGCCAGCAACAAGGACAGGGAATACGAGCAGTACTTC. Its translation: CASNKDREYEQYF. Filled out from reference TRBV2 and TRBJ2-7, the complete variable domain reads EPEVTQTPSHQVTQMGQEVILRCVPISNHLYFYWYRQILGQKVEFLVSFYNNEISEKSEIFDDQFSVERPDGSNFTLKIRSTKLEDSAMYFCASNKDREYEQYFGPGTRLTVT.

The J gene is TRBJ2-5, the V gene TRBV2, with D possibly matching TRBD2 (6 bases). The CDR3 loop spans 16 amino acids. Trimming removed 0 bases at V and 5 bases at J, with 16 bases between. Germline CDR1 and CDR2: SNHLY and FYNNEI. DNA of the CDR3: TGTGCCAGCAGTGAAGCCCTCGCGGCGGGAAAGGAGACCCAGTACTTC. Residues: CASSEALAAGKETQYF. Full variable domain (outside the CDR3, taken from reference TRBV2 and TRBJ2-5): EPEVTQTPSHQVTQMGQEVILRCVPISNHLYFYWYRQILGQKVEFLVSFYNNEISEKSEIFDDQFSVERPDGSNFTLKIRSTKLEDSAMYFCASSEALAAGKETQYFGPGTRLLVL.

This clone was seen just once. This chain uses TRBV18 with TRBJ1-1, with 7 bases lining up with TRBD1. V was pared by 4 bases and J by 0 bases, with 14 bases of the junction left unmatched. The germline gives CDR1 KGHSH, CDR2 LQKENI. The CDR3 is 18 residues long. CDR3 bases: TGTGCCAGCTCACATAAGTCCCCCCGACAGGGCATGAACACTGAAGCTTTCTTT. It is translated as CASSHKSPRQGMNTEAFF.

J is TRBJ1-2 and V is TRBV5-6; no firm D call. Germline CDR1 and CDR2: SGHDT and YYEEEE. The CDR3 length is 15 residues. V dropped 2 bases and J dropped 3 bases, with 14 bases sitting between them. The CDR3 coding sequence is TGTGCCAGCAGCTTCGTCCAGACGGGCTACTATGGCTACACCTTC. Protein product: CASSFVQTGYYGYTF.

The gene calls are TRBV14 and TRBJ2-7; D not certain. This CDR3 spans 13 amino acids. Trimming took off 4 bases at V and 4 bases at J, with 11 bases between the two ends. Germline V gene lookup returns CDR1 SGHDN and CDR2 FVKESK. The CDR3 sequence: CASSRAARYEQYV. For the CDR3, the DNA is TGTGCCAGCAGCCGTGCAGCTAGGTACGAGCAGTACGTC.

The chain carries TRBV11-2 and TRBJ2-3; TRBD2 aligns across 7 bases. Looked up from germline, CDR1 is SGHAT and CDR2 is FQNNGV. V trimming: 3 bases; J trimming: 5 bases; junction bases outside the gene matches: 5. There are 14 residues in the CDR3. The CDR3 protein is CASSLGGAQDTQYF. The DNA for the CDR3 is TGTGCCAGCAGCTTGGGAGGGGCCCAAGATACGCAGTATTTT.

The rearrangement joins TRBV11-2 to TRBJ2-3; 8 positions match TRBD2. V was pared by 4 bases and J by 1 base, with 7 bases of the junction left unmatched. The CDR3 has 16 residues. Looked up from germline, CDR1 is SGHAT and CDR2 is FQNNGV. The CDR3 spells CASSSRPGLGTDTQYF. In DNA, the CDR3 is TGTGCCAGCAGCTCCCGTCCGGGACTAGGCACAGATACGCAGTATTTT.

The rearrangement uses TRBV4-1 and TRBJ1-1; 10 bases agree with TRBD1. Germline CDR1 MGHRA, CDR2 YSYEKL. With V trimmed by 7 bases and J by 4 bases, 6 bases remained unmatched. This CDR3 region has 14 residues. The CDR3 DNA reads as TGCGCCAGCATCGACAGGGGGCGGGGCACTGAAGCTTTCTTT. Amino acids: CASIDRGRGTEAFF.

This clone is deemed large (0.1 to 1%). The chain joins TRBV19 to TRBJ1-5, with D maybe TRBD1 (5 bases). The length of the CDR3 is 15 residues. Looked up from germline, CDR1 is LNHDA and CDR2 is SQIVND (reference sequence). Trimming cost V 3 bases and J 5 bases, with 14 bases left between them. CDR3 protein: CASSMVAGPYQPQHF. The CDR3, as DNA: TGTGCCAGTAGTATGGTGGCGGGACCGTATCAGCCCCAGCATTTT.

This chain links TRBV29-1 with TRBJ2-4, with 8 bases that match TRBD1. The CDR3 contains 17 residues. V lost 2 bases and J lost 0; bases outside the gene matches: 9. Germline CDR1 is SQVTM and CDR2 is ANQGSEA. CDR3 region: CSVEKGQGDLAKNIQYF. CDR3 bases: TGCAGCGTTGAAAAAGGACAGGGTGATCTAGCCAAAAACATTCAGTACTTC.

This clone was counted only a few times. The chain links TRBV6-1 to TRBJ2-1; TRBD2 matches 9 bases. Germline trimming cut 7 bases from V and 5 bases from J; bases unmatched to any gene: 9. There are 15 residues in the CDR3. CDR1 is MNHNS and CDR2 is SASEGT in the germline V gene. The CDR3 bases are TGTGCCAGCACGTCCGGGACTAGCTTAGACAATGAGCAGTTCTTC. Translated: CASTSGTSLDNEQFF.

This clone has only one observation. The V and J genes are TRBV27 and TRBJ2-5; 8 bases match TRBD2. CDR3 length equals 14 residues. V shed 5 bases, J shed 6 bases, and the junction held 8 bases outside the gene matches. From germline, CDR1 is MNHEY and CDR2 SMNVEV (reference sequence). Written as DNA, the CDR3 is TGTGCCAGCAGTCCTGGGACTAGTCCCCAGACCCAGTACTTC. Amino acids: CASSPGTSPQTQYF.

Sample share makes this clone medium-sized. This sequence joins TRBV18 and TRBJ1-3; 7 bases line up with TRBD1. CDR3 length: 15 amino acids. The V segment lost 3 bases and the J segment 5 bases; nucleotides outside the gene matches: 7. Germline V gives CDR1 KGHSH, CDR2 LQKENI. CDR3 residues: CASSPDSTGRNTIYF. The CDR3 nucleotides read TGTGCCAGCTCACCTGATTCGACAGGGCGAAACACCATATATTTT.

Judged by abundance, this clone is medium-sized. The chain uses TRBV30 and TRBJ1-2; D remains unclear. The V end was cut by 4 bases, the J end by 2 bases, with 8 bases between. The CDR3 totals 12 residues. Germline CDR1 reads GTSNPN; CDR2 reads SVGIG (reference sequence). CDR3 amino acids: CAWNTMNYGYTF. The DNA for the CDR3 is TGTGCCTGGAATACCATGAACTATGGCTACACCTTC.

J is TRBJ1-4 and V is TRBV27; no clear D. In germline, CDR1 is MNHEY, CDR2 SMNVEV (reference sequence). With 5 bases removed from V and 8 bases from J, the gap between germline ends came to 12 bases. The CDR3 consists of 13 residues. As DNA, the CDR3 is TGTGCCAGCAGTCCCCAGACGTGGGAAAAACTGTTTTTT. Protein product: CASSPQTWEKLFF.

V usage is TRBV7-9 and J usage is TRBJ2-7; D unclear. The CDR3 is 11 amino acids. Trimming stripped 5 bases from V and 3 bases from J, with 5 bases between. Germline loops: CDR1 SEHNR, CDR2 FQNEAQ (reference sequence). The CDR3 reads CASSPNYEQYF. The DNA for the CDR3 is TGTGCCAGCAGCCCGAACTACGAGCAGTACTTC.

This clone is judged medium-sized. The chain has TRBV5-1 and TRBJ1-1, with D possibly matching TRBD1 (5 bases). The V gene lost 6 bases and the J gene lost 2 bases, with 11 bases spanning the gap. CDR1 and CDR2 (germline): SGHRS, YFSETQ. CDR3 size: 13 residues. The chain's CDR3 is CASKRDANTEAFF. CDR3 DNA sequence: TGCGCCAGCAAACGGGACGCCAACACTGAAGCTTTCTTT.

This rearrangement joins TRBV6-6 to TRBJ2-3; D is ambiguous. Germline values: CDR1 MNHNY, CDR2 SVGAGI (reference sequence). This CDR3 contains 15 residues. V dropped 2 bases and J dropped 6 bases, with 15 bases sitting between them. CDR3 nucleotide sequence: TGTGCCAGCAGTTACGGGCCGGGTCGTAAGGATACGCAGTATTTT. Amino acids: CASSYGPGRKDTQYF.

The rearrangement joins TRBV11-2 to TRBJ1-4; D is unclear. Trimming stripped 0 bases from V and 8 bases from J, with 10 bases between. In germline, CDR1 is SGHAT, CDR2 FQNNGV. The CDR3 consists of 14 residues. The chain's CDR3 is CASSLDLAREKLFF. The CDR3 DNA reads TGTGCCAGCAGCTTAGACCTCGCGCGCGAAAAACTGTTTTTT.

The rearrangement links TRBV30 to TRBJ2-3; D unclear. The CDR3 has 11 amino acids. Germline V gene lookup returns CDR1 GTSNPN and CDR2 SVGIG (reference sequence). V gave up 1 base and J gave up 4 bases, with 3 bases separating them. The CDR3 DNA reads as TGTGCCTGGAGTGGCCCAGATACGCAGTATTTT. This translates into CAWSGPDTQYF.